This T cell receptor (beta chain) was found in a study of blood T cell repertoires in COVID-19. For the study at large: The United States, Italy and Spain provided the acute and convalescent COVID-19 samples.

CDR1 is MNHEY, CDR2 SVGAGI, per germline. Trimming removed 2 bases from V and 4 bases from J, with 11 bases in between. The CDR3 sequence is 14 residues long. TCRdb keeps only in-frame clones here, not all; method: immunoSEQ multiplex PCR. The data contain over 250,000 clones, roughly 89% of them singletons. This receptor was taken from a man aged 45-65 years with acute or convalescent COVID-19. Sequencing was carried out using peripheral blood. The chain combines TRBV6-5 with TRBJ1-1; no reliable D call. The CDR3 spells CASSYVATGTEAFF. Written as DNA, the CDR3 is TGTGCCAGCAGTTACGTGGCTACGGGCACTGAAGCTTTCTTT.